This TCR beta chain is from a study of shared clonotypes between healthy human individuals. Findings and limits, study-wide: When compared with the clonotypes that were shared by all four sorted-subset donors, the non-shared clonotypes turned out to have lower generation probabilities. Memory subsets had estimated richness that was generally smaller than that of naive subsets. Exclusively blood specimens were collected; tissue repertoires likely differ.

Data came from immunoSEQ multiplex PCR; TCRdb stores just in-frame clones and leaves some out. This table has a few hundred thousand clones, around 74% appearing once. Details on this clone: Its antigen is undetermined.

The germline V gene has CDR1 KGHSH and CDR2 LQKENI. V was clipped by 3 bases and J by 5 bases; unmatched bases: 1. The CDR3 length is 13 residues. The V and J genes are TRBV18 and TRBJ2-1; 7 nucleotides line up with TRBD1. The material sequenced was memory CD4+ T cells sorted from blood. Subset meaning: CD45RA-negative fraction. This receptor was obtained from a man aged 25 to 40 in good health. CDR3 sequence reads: CASSPGQDNEQFF. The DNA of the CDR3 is TGTGCCAGCTCACCTGGACAGGACAATGAGCAGTTCTTC.